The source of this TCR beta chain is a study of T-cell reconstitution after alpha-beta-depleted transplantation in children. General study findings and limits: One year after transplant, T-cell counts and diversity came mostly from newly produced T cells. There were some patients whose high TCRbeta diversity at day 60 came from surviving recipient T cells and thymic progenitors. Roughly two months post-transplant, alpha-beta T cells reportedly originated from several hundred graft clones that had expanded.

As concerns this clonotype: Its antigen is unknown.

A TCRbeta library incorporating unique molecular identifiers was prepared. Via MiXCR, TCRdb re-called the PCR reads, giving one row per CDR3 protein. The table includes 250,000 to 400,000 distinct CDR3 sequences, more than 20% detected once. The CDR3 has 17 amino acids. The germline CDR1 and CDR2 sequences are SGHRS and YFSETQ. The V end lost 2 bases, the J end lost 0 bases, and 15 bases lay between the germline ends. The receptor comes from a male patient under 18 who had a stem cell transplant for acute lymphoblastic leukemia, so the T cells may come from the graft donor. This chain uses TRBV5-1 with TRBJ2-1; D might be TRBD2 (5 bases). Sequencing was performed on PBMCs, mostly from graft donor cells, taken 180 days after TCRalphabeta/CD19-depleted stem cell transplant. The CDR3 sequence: CASSLFIGVSSYNEQFF. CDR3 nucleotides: TGCGCCAGCAGCTTATTTATCGGGGTAAGCTCCTACAATGAGCAGTTCTTC. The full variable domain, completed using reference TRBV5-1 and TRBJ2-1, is KAGVTQTPRYLIKTRGQQVTLSCSPISGHRSVSWYQQTPGQGLQFLFEYFSETQRNKGNFPGRFSGRQFSNSRSEMNVSTLELGDSALYLCASSLFIGVSSYNEQFFGPGTRLTVL.